These T cell receptor beta chains were read from a single sample in a study of blood T cell repertoires in COVID-19. Produced via immunoSEQ multiplex PCR; TCRdb's table is partial and in-frame only. The sample shows around 250,000 clones, around 88% of them seen only once. The sequencing sample was made of peripheral blood. These TCRs come from a man older than 75 with acute or convalescent COVID-19. Each CDR3 is given with its conserved first and last residue. Each record gives: D gene, J gene, clone size, V gene, CDR3 protein, CDR3 DNA. D genes are given only for firm matches. The size entry is marked missing in some rows and otherwise reads once, few, many or a size class.

D: TRBD2
J: TRBJ2-1
size: NA
V: TRBV7-9
CDR3: CASSSPASGGPSYNEQFF
DNA: TGTGCCAGCAGCTCTCCGGCTAGCGGGGGGCCCTCCTACAATGAGCAGTTCTTC

D: TRBD1
J: TRBJ1-1
size: NA
V: TRBV5-8
CDR3: CASSGPGQRIMNTEAFF
DNA: TGTGCCAGCAGCGGCCCGGGACAGAGAATCATGAACACTGAAGCTTTCTTT

D: TRBD1
J: TRBJ2-2
size: NA
V: TRBV3-1/TRBV3-2
CDR3: CASSQARTGGGGELFF
DNA: TGTGCCAGCAGCCAAGCTCGGACAGGGGGTGGCGGGGAGCTGTTTTTT

D: TRBD2
J: TRBJ2-1
size: NA
V: TRBV5-4
CDR3: CASSFRLAGGPGSYNEQFF
DNA: TGTGCCAGCAGCTTCCGACTAGCGGGAGGGCCGGGCTCCTACAATGAGCAGTTCTTC

D: TRBD1
J: TRBJ2-1
size: NA
V: TRBV3-1/TRBV3-2
CDR3: CASSRPGQGLNEQFF
DNA: TGTGCCAGCAGCCGCCCGGGACAGGGTCTCAATGAGCAGTTCTTC

D: TRBD1
J: TRBJ2-5
size: NA
V: TRBV28
CDR3: CASISDRDQETQYF
DNA: TGTGCCAGCATATCGGACAGGGACCAAGAGACCCAGTACTTC

D: NA
J: TRBJ1-1
size: NA
V: TRBV11-1
CDR3: CASSSGGGVTEAFF
DNA: TGTGCCAGCAGCTCGGGGGGGGGCGTCACTGAAGCTTTCTTT

D: TRBD1
J: TRBJ2-2
size: NA
V: TRBV4-3
CDR3: CASSQRTGGSTGELFF
DNA: TGCGCCAGCAGCCAACGGACAGGGGGTAGTACCGGGGAGCTGTTTTTT

D: NA
J: TRBJ1-5
size: NA
V: TRBV5-1
CDR3: CASSTGQPEGPQHF
DNA: TGCGCCAGCAGCACAGGACAGCCCGAGGGACCCCAGCATTTT

D: NA
J: TRBJ1-1
size: few
V: TRBV29-1
CDR3: CSGRGIQGPLNTEAFF
DNA: TGCAGCGGTAGAGGTATCCAGGGCCCTCTGAACACTGAAGCTTTCTTT

D: NA
J: TRBJ1-1
size: NA
V: TRBV19
CDR3: CASSGGWTEAFF
DNA: TGTGCCAGTAGTGGGGGGTGGACTGAAGCTTTCTTT

D: NA
J: TRBJ1-6
size: NA
V: TRBV5-1
CDR3: CASSLGEGSPLHF
DNA: TGCGCCAGCAGCTTGGGGGAGGGATCACCCCTCCACTTT

D: NA
J: TRBJ1-5
size: NA
V: TRBV7-8
CDR3: CASSRGGVQPQHF
DNA: TGTGCCAGCAGCCGGGGCGGGGTTCAGCCCCAGCATTTT

D: NA
J: TRBJ1-6
size: NA
V: TRBV12-3/TRBV12-4
CDR3: CASRGIDNSPLHF
DNA: TGTGCCAGTAGGGGGATCGATAATTCACCCCTCCACTTT

D: NA
J: TRBJ1-5
size: NA
V: TRBV19
CDR3: CATTNQGGNQPQHF
DNA: TGTGCCACAACCAATCAGGGCGGCAATCAGCCCCAGCATTTT

D: TRBD1
J: TRBJ2-5
size: NA
V: TRBV6-5
CDR3: CASSYSGDSKETQYF
DNA: TGTGCCAGCAGTTACTCAGGGGACAGCAAAGAGACCCAGTACTTC

D: NA
J: TRBJ2-1
size: NA
V: TRBV6-5
CDR3: CASSYLGGDNEQFF
DNA: TGTGCCAGCAGTTACTTGGGCGGGGACAATGAGCAGTTCTTC

D: NA
J: TRBJ1-2
size: NA
V: TRBV29-1
CDR3: CSALGANYGYTF
DNA: TGCAGCGCATTAGGGGCGAACTATGGCTACACCTTC

D: NA
J: TRBJ2-5
size: NA
V: TRBV6-5
CDR3: CASSYFGGGETQYF
DNA: TGTGCCAGCAGTTACTTTGGGGGCGGGGAGACCCAGTACTTC

D: NA
J: TRBJ2-2
size: NA
V: TRBV10-1
CDR3: CASSEYRDTGELFF
DNA: TGCGCCAGCAGTGAGTACAGGGACACCGGGGAGCTGTTTTTT

D: NA
J: TRBJ1-1
size: NA
V: TRBV7-6
CDR3: CASSLDKNTEAFF
DNA: TGTGCCAGCAGCCTTGACAAGAACACTGAAGCTTTCTTT

D: NA
J: TRBJ2-7
size: NA
V: TRBV7-2
CDR3: CASSLRTSPLGEQYF
DNA: TGTGCCAGCAGCTTACGTACTAGTCCCTTGGGTGAGCAGTACTTC

D: TRBD1
J: TRBJ1-2
size: NA
V: TRBV5-5
CDR3: CASSLSPGQGALGYTF
DNA: TGTGCCAGCAGCTTGAGTCCGGGACAGGGGGCGCTCGGCTACACCTTC

D: NA
J: TRBJ2-3
size: NA
V: TRBV5-4
CDR3: CASSFGTPSSTDTQYF
DNA: TGTGCCAGCAGCTTTGGGACACCTTCTAGCACAGATACGCAGTATTTT

D: NA
J: TRBJ1-4
size: NA
V: TRBV6-6
CDR3: CASSYLAAGDEKLFF
DNA: TGTGCCAGCAGTTATCTAGCGGCAGGGGACGAAAAACTGTTTTTT

D: NA
J: TRBJ1-1
size: NA
V: TRBV29-1
CDR3: CSVEGQMNTEAFF
DNA: TGCAGCGTTGAAGGACAGATGAACACTGAAGCTTTCTTT

D: NA
J: TRBJ2-1
size: NA
V: TRBV4-2
CDR3: CASSQDRAAGGKFF
DNA: TGTGCCAGCAGCCAAGATCGCGCGGCAGGGGGGAAGTTCTTC

D: TRBD1
J: TRBJ1-5
size: NA
V: TRBV7-9
CDR3: CASSAGQGDSSNQPQHF
DNA: TGTGCCAGCAGCGCGGGACAGGGGGACTCTAGCAATCAGCCCCAGCATTTT

D: NA
J: TRBJ1-1
size: NA
V: TRBV19
CDR3: CASSMSGGQLSTEAFF
DNA: TGTGCCAGTAGTATGTCGGGAGGACAGCTAAGCACTGAAGCTTTCTTT

D: NA
J: TRBJ1-1
size: NA
V: TRBV24-1
CDR3: CATRKTGMNTEAFF
DNA: TGTGCCACCAGAAAGACAGGTATGAACACTGAAGCTTTCTTT

D: TRBD2
J: TRBJ2-1
size: NA
V: TRBV27
CDR3: CASSRLAGRSYNEQFF
DNA: TGTGCCAGCAGCCGACTAGCGGGGAGATCCTACAATGAGCAGTTCTTC

D: TRBD2
J: TRBJ2-7
size: NA
V: TRBV9
CDR3: CASSETSGGVYEQYF
DNA: TGTGCCAGCAGCGAAACTAGCGGGGGGGTCTACGAGCAGTACTTC

D: NA
J: TRBJ1-4
size: NA
V: TRBV2
CDR3: CASRTYSNEKLFF
DNA: TGTGCCAGTAGGACTTATTCCAATGAAAAACTGTTTTTT

D: NA
J: TRBJ2-2
size: NA
V: TRBV11-1
CDR3: CASRRQAGSNTGELFF
DNA: TGTGCCAGCAGACGTCAGGCGGGTTCGAACACCGGGGAGCTGTTTTTT

D: NA
J: TRBJ1-2
size: NA
V: TRBV5-4
CDR3: CASSLPGAGAGYTF
DNA: TGTGCCAGCAGCTTGCCAGGGGCAGGGGCTGGCTACACCTTC

D: NA
J: TRBJ1-5
size: NA
V: TRBV4-1
CDR3: CASSQEHSRDGRDQPQHF
DNA: TGCGCCAGCAGCCAAGAGCATAGCAGGGATGGCCGTGATCAGCCCCAGCATTTT

D: NA
J: TRBJ1-5
size: NA
V: TRBV6-1
CDR3: CASSEDPPQTYSNQPQHF
DNA: TGTGCCAGCAGTGAAGATCCCCCACAGACGTATAGCAATCAGCCCCAGCATTTT

D: NA
J: TRBJ2-7
size: NA
V: TRBV3-1/TRBV3-2
CDR3: CASSRQAGVYEQYF
DNA: TGTGCCAGCAGCCGTCAAGCGGGCGTCTACGAGCAGTACTTC

D: TRBD1
J: TRBJ2-2
size: NA
V: TRBV9
CDR3: CASSTRTGATGELFF
DNA: TGTGCCAGCAGCACGCGGACAGGGGCTACCGGGGAGCTGTTTTTT